Shown below are 17 T cell receptor beta chains from a single sample sequenced in a study of CD8+ T cells in alopecia areata. Reverse transcribed after extraction, RNA yielded cDNA as the sequencing template. Generated by immunoSEQ multiplex PCR, the TCRdb table keeps only in-frame clones and is missing some. The table shows roughly 130,000 clones, with approximately 58% occurring only once. The sample here was CD4+ T cells sorted from blood, taken at week 0. Receptors originate from a human donor with alopecia areata.

The V gene is TRBV2, the J gene TRBJ2-6; the D is unclear. This CDR3 spans 16 amino acids. Germline V lookup: CDR1 SNHLY, CDR2 FYNNEI. Trimming took off 4 bases at V and 0 bases at J, with 10 bases between the two ends. The CDR3 nucleotides read TGTGCCAGCAGTGCAGATTCCCGCTCTGGGGCCAACGTCCTGACTTTC. This sequence encodes CASSADSRSGANVLTF. The complete variable domain, with remaining parts taken from reference TRBV2 and TRBJ2-6, reads EPEVTQTPSHQVTQMGQEVILRCVPISNHLYFYWYRQILGQKVEFLVSFYNNEISEKSEIFDDQFSVERPDGSNFTLKIRSTKLEDSAMYFCASSADSRSGANVLTFGAGSRLTVL.

This clone occurred a few times. This sequence joins TRBV7-2 and TRBJ1-2; D possibly corresponds to TRBD1 (5 bases). Germline lookup yields CDR1 SGHTA and CDR2 FQGNSA. This CDR3 spans 18 amino acids. V lost 2 bases and J lost 5, with 24 bases in between. CDR3 region: CASSLLLAGGTESYGYTF. For the CDR3, the DNA is TGTGCCAGCAGCTTACTCCTCGCCGGCGGGACGGAGTCGTATGGCTACACCTTC.

This sequence joins TRBV10-3 and TRBJ2-2; no reliable D call. The germline V and J ends were trimmed by 0 bases and 5 bases, with 10 bases remaining between them. This CDR3 has 15 amino acids. CDR1 and CDR2 (germline): ENHRY, SYGVKD. In nucleotides, the CDR3 is TGTGCCATCAGTGAGTCGAGTAGACAAACCGGGGAGCTGTTTTTT. It is translated as CAISESSRQTGELFF.

This clone was detected a few times. The gene calls are TRBV5-1 and TRBJ2-5; no reliable D call. Germline assignment: CDR1 SGHRS and CDR2 YFSETQ. Between the trimmed V and J ends, which lost 0 bases and 5 bases, there was a span of 5 bases. The CDR3 loop spans 12 amino acids. CDR3 bases: TGCGCCAGCAGCTTGGTCACGGAGACCCAGTACTTC. Encoded protein: CASSLVTETQYF. The full variable domain, with the rest looked up from reference TRBV5-1 and TRBJ2-5, is KAGVTQTPRYLIKTRGQQVTLSCSPISGHRSVSWYQQTPGQGLQFLFEYFSETQRNKGNFPGRFSGRQFSNSRSEMNVSTLELGDSALYLCASSLVTETQYFGPGTRLLVL.

The J gene is TRBJ2-4, the V gene TRBV23-1, with TRBD1 identical over 9 bases. TRBV23-1 is an ORF, and what it does is uncertain. V was pared by 1 base and J by 16 bases, with 8 bases of the junction left unmatched. The CDR3 extends over 13 amino acids. The CDR3 sequence: CASSQYVGGQGYF. The CDR3, as DNA: TGCGCCAGCAGTCAATATGTAGGGGGACAGGGCTACTTC.

The chain carries TRBV5-1 and TRBJ2-1; D is ambiguous. The germline CDR1 and CDR2 sequences are SGHRS and YFSETQ. CDR3 size: 12 residues. Trimming cost V 0 bases and J 12 bases, with 10 bases left between them. The DNA for the CDR3 is TGCGCCAGCAGCTTGGGAGGAGAGATGCAGTTCTTC. This gives the protein CASSLGGEMQFF.

The CDR3 protein is CASSLSTPASGGTQYF. For the CDR3, the DNA is TGTGCCAGCAGTTTATCGACCCCGGCTAGCGGGGGGACCCAGTACTTC. The chain couples TRBV27 to TRBJ2-5, with 10 nucleotides matching TRBD2. The CDR3 consists of 16 residues. CDR1 is MNHEY, CDR2 SMNVEV, per germline (reference sequence). V lost 0 bases and J lost 7; bases outside the gene matches: 8.

The chain recombines TRBV30 with TRBJ1-1; no clear D gene. CDR3 size: 13 residues. V lost 3 bases and J 3 bases, leaving 11 bases between the germline ends. Germline lookup yields CDR1 GTSNPN and CDR2 SVGIG (reference sequence). CDR3 residues: CAWSQRSDTEAFF. In DNA, the CDR3 is TGTGCCTGGAGCCAAAGGTCGGACACTGAAGCTTTCTTT.

To note about this clone: The sample has other DNA sequences that encode this CDR3 too. The chain recombines TRBV5-1 with TRBJ2-5; D might be TRBD2 (6 bases). CDR3 length: 14 residues. Germline values: CDR1 SGHRS, CDR2 YFSETQ. V shed 0 bases and J shed 5 bases, with 11 bases lying between them. Here the CDR3 DNA reads TGCGCCAGCAGCTTGGCCCCGGGAGTTGAGACCCAGTACTTC. Translation gives CASSLAPGVETQYF.

The chain carries TRBV14 and TRBJ2-5; 9 bases are shared with TRBD1. J gave up 5 bases and V 4 bases, and 5 bases lay outside the gene matches. The CDR3 sequence is 14 residues long. The germline V gene has CDR1 SGHDN and CDR2 FVKESK. CDR3 nucleotide sequence: TGTGCCAGCAGCCGGGACAGGGTTTTTGAGACCCAGTACTTC. It encodes CASSRDRVFETQYF.

V gene TRBV27 combines with J gene TRBJ2-5; D might be TRBD2 (6 bases). This CDR3 is 13 amino acids long. Germline V gene data show CDR1 as MNHEY and CDR2 as SMNVEV (reference sequence). Trimming removed 1 base from V and 5 bases from J, with 8 bases in between. This CDR3 reads CASSLFGRETQYF. The DNA of the CDR3 is TGTGCCAGCAGTTTATTTGGGAGGGAGACCCAGTACTTC.

This clone came up a few times. The rearrangement uses TRBV5-1 and TRBJ2-7, with 7 nucleotides matching TRBD2. Germline V gene lookup returns CDR1 SGHRS and CDR2 YFSETQ. CDR3 length: 16 residues. V lost 4 bases and J lost 0; bases outside the gene matches: 10. In DNA form, the CDR3 reads TGCGCCAGCAGCGGGGACCCTAGCGGAAGCTCCTACGAGCAGTACTTC. Protein sequence: CASSGDPSGSSYEQYF.

The chain has TRBV5-6 and TRBJ1-2; D not resolved. Germline CDR1 reads SGHDT; CDR2 reads YYEEEE. There are 14 residues in the CDR3. V shed 0 bases and J shed 8 bases, with 14 bases lying between them. CDR3 sequence: CASSLGLADWGYTF. The CDR3 DNA follows: TGTGCCAGCAGCTTGGGATTGGCCGACTGGGGCTACACCTTC.

The CDR3 loop is CASRTAGVETQYF. The CDR3 nucleotides are TGTGCCAGCAGAACAGCGGGAGTGGAGACCCAGTACTTC. J is TRBJ2-5 and V is TRBV6-5; 8 nucleotides match TRBD2. J lost 5 bases, V lost 6 bases, and 5 bases had no gene match. This CDR3 has 13 residues. Germline V gene lookup returns CDR1 MNHEY and CDR2 SVGAGI.

The gene calls are TRBV6-1 and TRBJ1-2, with D hard to call. Germline CDR1 and CDR2: MNHNS and SASEGT. The CDR3 loop spans 14 amino acids. V dropped 6 bases and J dropped 2 bases, with 13 bases sitting between them. The DNA for the CDR3 is TGTGCCAGCAGGTCCATCCCCCGCAACTATGGCTACACCTTC. Protein: CASRSIPRNYGYTF.

V usage is TRBV5-1 and J usage is TRBJ2-1; unclear D gene. The CDR3 sequence is 13 residues long. The germline V gene encodes CDR1 SGHRS and CDR2 YFSETQ. Trimming took 0 bases from V and 7 from J, leaving 8 bases between them. Here the CDR3 DNA reads TGCGCCAGCAGCTTGGACACGGGTAATGAGCAGTTCTTC. Translated: CASSLDTGNEQFF. The full variable domain, rest sourced from reference TRBV5-1 and TRBJ2-1, is KAGVTQTPRYLIKTRGQQVTLSCSPISGHRSVSWYQQTPGQGLQFLFEYFSETQRNKGNFPGRFSGRQFSNSRSEMNVSTLELGDSALYLCASSLDTGNEQFFGPGTRLTVL.

The chain employs TRBV6-6 and TRBJ1-4; 7 bases line up with TRBD1. Germline V lookup: CDR1 MNHNY, CDR2 SVGAGI (reference sequence). CDR3 length: 13 amino acids. The trim removed 6 bases at V and 11 bases at J, leaving 9 bases unmatched. CDR3 region: CASRTGVQWKLFF. As DNA, the CDR3 is TGTGCCAGCAGAACAGGGGTTCAGTGGAAACTGTTTTTT.